This T cell receptor beta chain originates from a study of shared clonotypes between healthy human individuals. J was trimmed by 5 bases and V by 4 bases; bases with no gene match: 10. CDR3 length equals 15 residues. From germline, CDR1 is SGHRS and CDR2 YFSETQ. Positively selected for CCR7, the CD45RO-negative cells used as naive CD8 cells excluded terminally differentiated effector memory CD45RA+ cells. Sequencing was performed with immunoSEQ multiplex PCR; in TCRdb, only in-frame clones are kept and a portion is missing. The table has 800,000 to 950,000 clones, 96% seen once. The V gene is TRBV5-1, the J gene TRBJ2-7; 9 bases map to TRBD1. The source is a young man in good health. The sample consisted of naive CD8+ T cells sorted from blood. DNA of the CDR3: TGCGCCAGCAGCACCCCCGGGACAGGGAAGAACGAGCAGTACTTC. Amino acid sequence: CASSTPGTGKNEQYF.